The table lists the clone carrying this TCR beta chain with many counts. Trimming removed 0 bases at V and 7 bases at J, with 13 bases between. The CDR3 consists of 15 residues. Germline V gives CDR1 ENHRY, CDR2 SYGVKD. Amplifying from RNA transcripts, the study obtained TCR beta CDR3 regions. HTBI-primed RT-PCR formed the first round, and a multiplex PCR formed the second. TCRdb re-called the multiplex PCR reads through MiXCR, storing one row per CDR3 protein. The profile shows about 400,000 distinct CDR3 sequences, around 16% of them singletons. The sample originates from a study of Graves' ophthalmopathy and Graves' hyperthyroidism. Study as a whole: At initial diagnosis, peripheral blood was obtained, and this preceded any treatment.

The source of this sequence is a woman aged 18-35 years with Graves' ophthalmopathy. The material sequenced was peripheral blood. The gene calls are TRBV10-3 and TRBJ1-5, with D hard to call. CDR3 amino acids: CAISESAGPGQPQHF. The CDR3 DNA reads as TGTGCCATCAGTGAGTCGGCAGGACCAGGCCAGCCCCAGCATTTT.